Detailed here is one T cell receptor (beta chain). The antigen remains unidentified. The CDR3 is 15 amino acids. V was pared by 4 bases and J by 0 bases, with 10 bases between. This sample stems from a study of radiation and T cells in renal cell carcinoma. The time point: blood 4 weeks post-SBRT, at nephrectomy. Treatment: 15 Gy SBRT to primary tumor, nephrectomy 4 weeks later. Some clones are missing from TCRdb's copy, which holds only in-frame ones; the method was immunoSEQ multiplex PCR. The sample shows around 77,000 clones, over 80% of them seen only once. General study findings and limits: Top tumor clonotypes rose in blood 2 weeks post-radiation, then contracted.

This receptor was taken from a woman aged 55-70 years with renal cell carcinoma. Specimen: blood, collected from a patient whose treatment included radiotherapy and nephrectomy. The chain joins TRBV5-3 to TRBJ2-2, with D perhaps being TRBD1 or TRBD2 (5 bases each). TRBV5-3 is an ORF, and what it does is uncertain. As DNA, the CDR3 is TGTGCCAGAAGCGCCGGGACGGCGAACACCGGGGAGCTGTTTTTT. It encodes CARSAGTANTGELFF.